The present TCR beta chain was sequenced within a study of blood T cell repertoires in COVID-19. In the study's own analysis: Reference gene primers were amplified, and this amplification served to estimate nucleated cell counts. Profiled with immunoSEQ multiplex PCR; TCRdb holds only in-frame clones, not every one. V and J calls and clone size follow that table, whereas D and trimming were derived from the DNA. The sample records fewer than 40,000 clones, approximately 89% being singletons. The CDR3 consists of 17 residues. Germline lookup yields CDR1 SGHVS and CDR2 FNYEAQ. J lost 9 bases, V lost 1 base, and 12 bases had no gene match.

The receptor's source is a man aged 55 to 70 with active COVID-19. Sequences were obtained from peripheral blood. The chain carries TRBV7-6 and TRBJ2-1; 10 bases map to TRBD2. CDR3 residues: CASSLGREREGHGEQFF. The CDR3 coding sequence is TGTGCCAGCAGCTTAGGTCGGGAGCGGGAGGGCCACGGTGAGCAGTTCTTC.